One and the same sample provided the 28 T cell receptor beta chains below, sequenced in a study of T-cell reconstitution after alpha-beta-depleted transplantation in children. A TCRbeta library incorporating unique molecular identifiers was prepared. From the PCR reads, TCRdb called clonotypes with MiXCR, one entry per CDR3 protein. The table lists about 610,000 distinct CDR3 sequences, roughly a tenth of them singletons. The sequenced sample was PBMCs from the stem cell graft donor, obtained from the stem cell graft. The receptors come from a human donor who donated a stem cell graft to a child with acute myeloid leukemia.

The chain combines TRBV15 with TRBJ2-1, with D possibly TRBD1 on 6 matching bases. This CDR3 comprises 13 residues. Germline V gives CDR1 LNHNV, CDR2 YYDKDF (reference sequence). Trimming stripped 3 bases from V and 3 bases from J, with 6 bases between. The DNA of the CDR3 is TGTGCCACCAGCAGGGACAGCTACAATGAGCAGTTCTTC. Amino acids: CATSRDSYNEQFF.

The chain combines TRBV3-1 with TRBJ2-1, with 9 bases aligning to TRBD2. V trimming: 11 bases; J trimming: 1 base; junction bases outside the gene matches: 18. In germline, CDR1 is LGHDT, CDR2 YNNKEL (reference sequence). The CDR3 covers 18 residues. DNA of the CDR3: TGTGCCTTCAGTTTCCATTTAGGCGGGAGGGAATCCTACAATGAGCAGTTCTTC. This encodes CAFSFHLGGRESYNEQFF.

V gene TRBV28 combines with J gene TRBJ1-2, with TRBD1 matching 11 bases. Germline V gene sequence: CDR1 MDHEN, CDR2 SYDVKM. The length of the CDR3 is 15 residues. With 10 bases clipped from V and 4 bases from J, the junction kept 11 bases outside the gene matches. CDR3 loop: CAIQSGQGGLYGYTF. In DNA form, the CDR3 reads TGTGCCATCCAATCGGGACAGGGGGGACTCTATGGCTACACCTTC.

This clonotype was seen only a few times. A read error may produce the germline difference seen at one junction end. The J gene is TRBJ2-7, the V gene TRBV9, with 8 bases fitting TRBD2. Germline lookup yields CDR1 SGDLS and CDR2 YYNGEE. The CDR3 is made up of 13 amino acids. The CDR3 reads CASSTSGTRGMDF. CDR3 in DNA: TGTGCCAGCAGCACCTCCGGGACTAGGGGAATGGACTTC.

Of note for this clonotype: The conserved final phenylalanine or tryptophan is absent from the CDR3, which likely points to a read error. This CDR3 reads CASSYGNSGNTIYL. CDR3 bases: TGTGCCAGCAGTTACGGGAACTCTGGAAACACCATATATCTT. V is TRBV6-5 and J is TRBJ1-3; no clear D. V was clipped by 2 bases and J by 0 bases, with 5 bases between them. Germline CDR1 reads MNHEY; CDR2 reads SVGAGI. This CDR3 has 14 amino acids.

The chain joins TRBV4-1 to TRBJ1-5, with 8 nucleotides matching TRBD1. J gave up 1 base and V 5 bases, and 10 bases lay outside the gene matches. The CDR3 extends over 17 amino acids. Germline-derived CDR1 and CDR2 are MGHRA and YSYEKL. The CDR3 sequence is CASSRASDRGSNQPQHF. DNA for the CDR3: TGCGCCAGCAGCAGGGCTTCTGACAGGGGCAGCAATCAGCCCCAGCATTTT.

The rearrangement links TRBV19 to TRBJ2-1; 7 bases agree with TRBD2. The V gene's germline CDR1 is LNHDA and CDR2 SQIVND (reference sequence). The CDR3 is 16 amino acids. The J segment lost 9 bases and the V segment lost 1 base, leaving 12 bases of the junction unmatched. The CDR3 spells CASSIAGGARSSEQFF. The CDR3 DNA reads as TGTGCCAGTAGTATAGCGGGGGGAGCAAGGAGTAGTGAGCAGTTCTTC.

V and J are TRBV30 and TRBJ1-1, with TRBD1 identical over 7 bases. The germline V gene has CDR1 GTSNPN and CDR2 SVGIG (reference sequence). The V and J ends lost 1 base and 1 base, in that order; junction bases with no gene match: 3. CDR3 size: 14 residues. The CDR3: CAWSGGQTNTEAFF. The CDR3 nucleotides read TGTGCCTGGAGTGGGGGACAGACGAACACTGAAGCTTTCTTT.

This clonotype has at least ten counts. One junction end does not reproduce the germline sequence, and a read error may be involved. The CDR3: CPSSFTGGYTF. CDR3 nucleotides: TGTCCCAGCAGCTTTACAGGTGGCTACACCTTC. This chain uses TRBV5-8 with TRBJ1-2; D possibly corresponds to TRBD1 (5 bases). The CDR3 has 11 amino acids. Germline V gives CDR1 SGHTS, CDR2 YDEGEE.

The CDR3 reads CASCSFGVLGLITGELFF. CDR3 nucleotides: TGTGCCAGCTGTTCGTTCGGGGTCCTCGGACTGATCACCGGGGAGCTGTTTTTT. The chain couples TRBV2 to TRBJ2-2; the D gene is possibly TRBD2 (5 bases). The CDR3 is 18 residues long. Trimming cost V 8 bases and J 4 bases, with 26 bases left between them. Germline V lookup: CDR1 SNHLY, CDR2 FYNNEI.

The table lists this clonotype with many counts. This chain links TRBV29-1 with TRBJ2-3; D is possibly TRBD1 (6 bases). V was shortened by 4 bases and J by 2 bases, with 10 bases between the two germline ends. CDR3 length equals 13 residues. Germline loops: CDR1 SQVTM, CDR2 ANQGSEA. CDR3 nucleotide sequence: TGCAGCGTTGGGGGGCGCTTCACAGATACGCAGTATTTT. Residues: CSVGGRFTDTQYF.

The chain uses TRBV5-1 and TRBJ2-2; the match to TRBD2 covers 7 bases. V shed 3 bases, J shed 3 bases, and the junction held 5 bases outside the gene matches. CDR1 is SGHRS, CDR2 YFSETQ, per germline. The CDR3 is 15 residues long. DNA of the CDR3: TGCGCCAGCAGCTCTAGCGGAGGCTACACCGGGGAGCTGTTTTTT. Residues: CASSSSGGYTGELFF.

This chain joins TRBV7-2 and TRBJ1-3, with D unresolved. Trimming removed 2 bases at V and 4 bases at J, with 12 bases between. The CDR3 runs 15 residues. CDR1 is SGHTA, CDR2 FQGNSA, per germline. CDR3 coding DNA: TGTGCCAGCAGCTTACTTCGCGGTACCGGAAACACCATATATTTT. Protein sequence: CASSLLRGTGNTIYF.

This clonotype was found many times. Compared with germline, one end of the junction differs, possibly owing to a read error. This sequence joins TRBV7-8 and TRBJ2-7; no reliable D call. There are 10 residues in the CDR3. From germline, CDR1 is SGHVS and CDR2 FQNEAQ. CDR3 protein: CRGDFYEQYF. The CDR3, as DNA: TGCCGAGGAGACTTTTACGAGCAGTACTTC.

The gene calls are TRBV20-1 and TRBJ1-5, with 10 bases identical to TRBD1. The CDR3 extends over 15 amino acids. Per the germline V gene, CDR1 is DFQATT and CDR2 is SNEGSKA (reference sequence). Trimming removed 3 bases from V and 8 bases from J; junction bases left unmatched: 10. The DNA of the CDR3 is TGCAGTGCTAGCCGGGACAGGGGACGGTTTAAGCCCCAGCATTTT. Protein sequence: CSASRDRGRFKPQHF.

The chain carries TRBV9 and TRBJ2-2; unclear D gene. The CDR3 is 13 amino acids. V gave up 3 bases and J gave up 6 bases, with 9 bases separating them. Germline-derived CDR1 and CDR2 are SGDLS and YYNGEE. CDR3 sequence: CASSESRSGELFF. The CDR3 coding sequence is TGTGCCAGCAGCGAATCTAGGTCCGGGGAGCTGTTTTTT. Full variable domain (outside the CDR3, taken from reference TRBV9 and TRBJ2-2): DSGVTQTPKHLITATGQRVTLRCSPRSGDLSVYWYQQSLDQGLQFLIQYYNGEERAKGNILERFSAQQFPDLHSELNLSSLELGDSALYFCASSESRSGELFFGEGSRLTVL.

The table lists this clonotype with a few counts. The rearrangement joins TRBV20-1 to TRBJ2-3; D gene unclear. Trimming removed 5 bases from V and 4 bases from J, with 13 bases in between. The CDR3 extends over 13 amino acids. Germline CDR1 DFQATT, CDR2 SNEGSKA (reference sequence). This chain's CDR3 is CSAGLRSADTQYF. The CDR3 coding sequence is TGCAGTGCTGGGCTCAGGAGTGCAGATACGCAGTATTTT.

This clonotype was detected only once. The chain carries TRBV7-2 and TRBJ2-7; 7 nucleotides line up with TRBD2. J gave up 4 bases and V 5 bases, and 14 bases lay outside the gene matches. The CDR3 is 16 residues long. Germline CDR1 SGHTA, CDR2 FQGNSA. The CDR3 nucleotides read TGTGCCAGCAGCCTCAGTGGGGGGGTAGGAGGGTACGAGCAGTACTTC. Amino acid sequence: CASSLSGGVGGYEQYF.

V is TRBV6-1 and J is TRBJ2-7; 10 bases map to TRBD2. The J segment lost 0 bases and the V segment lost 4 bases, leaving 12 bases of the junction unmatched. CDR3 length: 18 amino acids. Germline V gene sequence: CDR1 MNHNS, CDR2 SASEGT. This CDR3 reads CASSAPGLATRSSYEQYF. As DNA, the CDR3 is TGTGCCAGCAGTGCTCCGGGACTAGCGACCCGAAGCTCCTACGAGCAGTACTTC.

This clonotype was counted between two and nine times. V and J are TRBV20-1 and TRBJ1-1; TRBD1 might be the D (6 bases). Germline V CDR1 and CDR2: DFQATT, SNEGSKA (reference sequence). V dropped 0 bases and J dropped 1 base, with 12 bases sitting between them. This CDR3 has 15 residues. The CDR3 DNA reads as TGCAGTGCTAGAGAAGCCAGGGGCGGGAACACTGAAGCTTTCTTT. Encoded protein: CSAREARGGNTEAFF.

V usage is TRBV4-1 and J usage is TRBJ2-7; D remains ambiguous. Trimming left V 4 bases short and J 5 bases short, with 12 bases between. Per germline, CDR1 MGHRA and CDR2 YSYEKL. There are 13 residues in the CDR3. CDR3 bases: TGCGCCAGCAGCCCCATGGGTGGGGACGAGCAGTACTTC. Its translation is CASSPMGGDEQYF.

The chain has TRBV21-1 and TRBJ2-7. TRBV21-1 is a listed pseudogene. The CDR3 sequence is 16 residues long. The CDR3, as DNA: TGTGCCAGCAGCAAAGCGAGGTGGACGGCTGCCTACGAGCAGTACTTC. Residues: CASSKARWTAAYEQYF.

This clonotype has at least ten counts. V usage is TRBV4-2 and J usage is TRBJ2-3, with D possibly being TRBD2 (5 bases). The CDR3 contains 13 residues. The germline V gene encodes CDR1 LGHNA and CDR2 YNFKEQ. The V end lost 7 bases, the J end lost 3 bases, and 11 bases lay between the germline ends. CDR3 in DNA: TGTGCCAGCACCCCTTCGGGGACAGATACGCAGTATTTT. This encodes CASTPSGTDTQYF.

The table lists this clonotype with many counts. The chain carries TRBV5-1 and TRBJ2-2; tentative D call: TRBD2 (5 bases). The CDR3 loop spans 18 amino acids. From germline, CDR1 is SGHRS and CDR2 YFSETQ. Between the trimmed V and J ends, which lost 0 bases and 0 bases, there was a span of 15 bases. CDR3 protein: CASSLAWRMPANTGELFF. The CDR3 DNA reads TGCGCCAGCAGCTTGGCCTGGAGGATGCCAGCGAACACCGGGGAGCTGTTTTTT.

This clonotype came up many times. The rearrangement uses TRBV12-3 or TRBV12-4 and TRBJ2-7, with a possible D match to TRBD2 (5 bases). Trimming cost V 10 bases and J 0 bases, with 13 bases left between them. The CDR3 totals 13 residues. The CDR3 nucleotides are TGTGCCACCGAGCGGCTAAGCTCCTACGAGCAGTACTTC. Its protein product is CATERLSSYEQYF.

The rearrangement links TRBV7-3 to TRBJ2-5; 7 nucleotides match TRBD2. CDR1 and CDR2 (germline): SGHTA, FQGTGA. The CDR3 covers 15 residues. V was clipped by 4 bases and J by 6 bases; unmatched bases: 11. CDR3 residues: CASSYLLAPAQTQYF. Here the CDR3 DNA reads TGTGCCAGCAGCTACCTACTAGCGCCGGCCCAGACCCAGTACTTC. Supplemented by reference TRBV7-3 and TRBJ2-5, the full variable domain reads GAGVSQTPSNKVTEKGKYVELRCDPISGHTALYWYRQSLGQGPEFLIYFQGTGAADDSGLPNDRFFAVRPEGSVSTLKIQRTERGDSAVYLCASSYLLAPAQTQYFGPGTRLLVL.

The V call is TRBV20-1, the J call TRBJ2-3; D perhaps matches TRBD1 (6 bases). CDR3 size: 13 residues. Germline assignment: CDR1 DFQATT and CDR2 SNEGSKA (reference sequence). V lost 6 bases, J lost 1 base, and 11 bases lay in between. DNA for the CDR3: TGCAGTGCCCCCGCAGGGGGCACAGATACGCAGTATTTT. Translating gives CSAPAGGTDTQYF.

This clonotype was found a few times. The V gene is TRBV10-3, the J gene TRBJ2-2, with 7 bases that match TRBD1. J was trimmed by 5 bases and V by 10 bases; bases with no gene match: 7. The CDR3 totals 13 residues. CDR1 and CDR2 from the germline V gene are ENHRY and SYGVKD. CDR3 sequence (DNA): TGTGCCAGCGACGACAGGGAAACCGGGGAGCTGTTTTTT. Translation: CASDDRETGELFF.